This T cell receptor beta chain emerged from a study of blood T cell repertoires in COVID-19. At the level of the study: From T cells, B-cell-depleted T cells, or PBMCs came the material, which was cDNA or gDNA.

Study processing details: Researchers report that nucleated cell counts were estimated from reference gene primer amplification. The table came from immunoSEQ multiplex PCR; TCRdb's copy has only in-frame clones and leaves some out. Clonal size and the V and J genes are those of that table, whereas D and trimming came from the DNA. The sample includes around 13,000 clones, around 83% of them seen just once. The length of the CDR3 is 17 residues. Germline V gives CDR1 SGHRS, CDR2 YFSETQ. V dropped 0 bases and J dropped 5; count of bases not matched to a gene: 11. The source of this sequence is a man between 40 and 49 years old with active or convalescent COVID-19. V and J are TRBV5-1 and TRBJ2-5, with 9 bases fitting TRBD2. The specimen sequenced was peripheral blood. In DNA, the CDR3 is TGCGCCAGCAGCTTGGCGGCGGGAGGGCCGGTTAGCGAGACCCAGTACTTC. Translated, it gives CASSLAAGGPVSETQYF.